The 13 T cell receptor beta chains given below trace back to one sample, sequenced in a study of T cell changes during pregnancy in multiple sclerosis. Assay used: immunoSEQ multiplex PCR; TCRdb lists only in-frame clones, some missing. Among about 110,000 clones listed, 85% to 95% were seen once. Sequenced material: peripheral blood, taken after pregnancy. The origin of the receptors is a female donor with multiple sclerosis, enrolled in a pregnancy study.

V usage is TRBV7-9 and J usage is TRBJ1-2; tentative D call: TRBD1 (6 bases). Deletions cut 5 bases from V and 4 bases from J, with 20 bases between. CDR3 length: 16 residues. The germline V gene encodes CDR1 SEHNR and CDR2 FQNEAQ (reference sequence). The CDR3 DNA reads TGTGCCAGCAGCGAAGGACAGCCGGCACTTGGCTATGGCTACACCTTC. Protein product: CASSEGQPALGYGYTF.

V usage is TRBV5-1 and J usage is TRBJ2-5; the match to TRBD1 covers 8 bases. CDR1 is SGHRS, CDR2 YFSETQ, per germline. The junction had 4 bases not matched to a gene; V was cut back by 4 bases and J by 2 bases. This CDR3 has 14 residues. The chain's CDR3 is CASSGGTGQETQYF. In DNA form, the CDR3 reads TGCGCCAGCAGCGGCGGGACAGGACAAGAGACCCAGTACTTC.

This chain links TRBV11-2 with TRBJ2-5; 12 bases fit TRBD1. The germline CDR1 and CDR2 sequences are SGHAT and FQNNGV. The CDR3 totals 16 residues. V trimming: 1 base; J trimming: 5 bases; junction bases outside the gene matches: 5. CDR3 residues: CASSLGLGQGAETQYF. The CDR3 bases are TGTGCCAGCAGCTTAGGGTTGGGACAGGGGGCTGAGACCCAGTACTTC.

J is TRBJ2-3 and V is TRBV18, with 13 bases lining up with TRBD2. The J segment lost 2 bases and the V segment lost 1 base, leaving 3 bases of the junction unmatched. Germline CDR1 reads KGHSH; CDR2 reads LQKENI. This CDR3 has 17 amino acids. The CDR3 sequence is CASSPLTSGGDTDTQYF. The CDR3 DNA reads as TGTGCCAGCTCACCACTCACTAGCGGGGGGGACACAGATACGCAGTATTTT. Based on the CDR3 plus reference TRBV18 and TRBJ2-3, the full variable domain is NAGVMQNPRHLVRRRGQEARLRCSPMKGHSHVYWYRQLPEEGLKFMVYLQKENIIDESGMPKERFSAEFPKEGPSILRIQQVVRGDSAAYFCASSPLTSGGDTDTQYFGPGTRLTVL.

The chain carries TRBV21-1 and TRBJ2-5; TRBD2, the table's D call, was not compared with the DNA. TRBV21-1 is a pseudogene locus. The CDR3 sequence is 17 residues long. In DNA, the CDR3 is TGTGCCAGCAGCAAGTCCCAACTAGCAGTATCAAGGGGGACCCAGTACTTC. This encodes CASSKSQLAVSRGTQYF.

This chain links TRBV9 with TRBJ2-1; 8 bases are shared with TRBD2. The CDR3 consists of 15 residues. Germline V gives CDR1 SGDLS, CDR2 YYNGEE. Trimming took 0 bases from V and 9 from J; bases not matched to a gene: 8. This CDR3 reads CASSVAGRAGGEQFF. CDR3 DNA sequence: TGTGCCAGCAGCGTAGCGGGACGGGCGGGGGGTGAGCAGTTCTTC.

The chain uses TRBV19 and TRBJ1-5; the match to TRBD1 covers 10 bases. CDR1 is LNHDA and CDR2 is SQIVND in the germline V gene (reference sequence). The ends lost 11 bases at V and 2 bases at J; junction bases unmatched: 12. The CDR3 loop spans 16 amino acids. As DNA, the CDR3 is TGTGCCGTTTCCGGGACAGGGGTCAGGGGCAATCAGCCCCAGCATTTT. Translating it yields CAVSGTGVRGNQPQHF.

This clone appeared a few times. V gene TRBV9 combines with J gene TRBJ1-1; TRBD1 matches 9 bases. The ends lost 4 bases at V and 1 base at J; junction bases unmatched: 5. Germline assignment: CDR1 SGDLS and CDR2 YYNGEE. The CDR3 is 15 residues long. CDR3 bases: TGTGCCAGCAGCCTACTGGGACAGGGGAACACTGAAGCTTTCTTT. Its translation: CASSLLGQGNTEAFF.

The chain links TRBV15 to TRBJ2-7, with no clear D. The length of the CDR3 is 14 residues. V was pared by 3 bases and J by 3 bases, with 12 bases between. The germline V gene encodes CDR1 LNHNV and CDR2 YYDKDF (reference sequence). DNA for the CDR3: TGTGCCACCAGCAGTCCCACCCGCGACTACGAGCAGTACTTC. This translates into CATSSPTRDYEQYF.

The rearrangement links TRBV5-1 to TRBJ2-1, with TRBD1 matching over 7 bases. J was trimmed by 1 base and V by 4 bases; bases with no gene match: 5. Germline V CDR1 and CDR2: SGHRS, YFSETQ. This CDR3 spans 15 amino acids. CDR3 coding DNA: TGCGCCAGCAGCGTTACAGGGGCATCCTACAATGAGCAGTTCTTC. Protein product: CASSVTGASYNEQFF.

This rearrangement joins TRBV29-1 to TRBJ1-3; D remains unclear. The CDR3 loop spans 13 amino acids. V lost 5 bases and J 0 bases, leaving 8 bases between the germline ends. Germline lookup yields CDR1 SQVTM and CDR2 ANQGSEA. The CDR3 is CSVITASGNTIYF. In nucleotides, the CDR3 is TGCAGCGTTATTACAGCCTCTGGAAACACCATATATTTT.

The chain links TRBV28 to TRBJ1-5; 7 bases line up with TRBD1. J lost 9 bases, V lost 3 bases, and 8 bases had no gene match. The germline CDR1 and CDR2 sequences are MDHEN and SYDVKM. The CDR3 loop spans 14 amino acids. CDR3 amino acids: CASSFQGVRGPQHF. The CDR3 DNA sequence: TGTGCCAGCAGTTTTCAGGGGGTCCGTGGGCCCCAGCATTTT.

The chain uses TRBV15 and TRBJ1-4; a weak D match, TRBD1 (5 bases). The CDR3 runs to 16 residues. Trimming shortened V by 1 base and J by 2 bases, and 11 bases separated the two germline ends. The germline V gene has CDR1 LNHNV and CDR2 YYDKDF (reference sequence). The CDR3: CATSRGLSGTNEKLFF. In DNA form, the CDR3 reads TGTGCCACCAGCAGAGGGCTGTCAGGGACTAATGAAAAACTGTTTTTT.